This T cell receptor (beta chain) was found in a study of T cell changes during pregnancy in multiple sclerosis. Germline values: CDR1 SGDLS, CDR2 YYNGEE. CDR3 length: 15 amino acids. Trimming removed 5 bases from V and 2 bases from J; junction bases left unmatched: 9. Sequencing was performed with immunoSEQ multiplex PCR; in TCRdb, only in-frame clones are kept and a portion is missing. The sample has roughly 100,000 clones, 91% seen once. The material sequenced was peripheral blood, taken after pregnancy. This receptor was obtained from a female donor in good health, enrolled as a control in a pregnancy study. The V and J genes are TRBV9 and TRBJ1-1, with TRBD1 matching over 7 bases. The CDR3 protein is CASSYTGTENTEAFF. CDR3 sequence (DNA): TGTGCCAGCAGTTATACCGGGACAGAAAACACTGAAGCTTTCTTT.